This T cell receptor beta chain was observed in a study of blood T cells in healthy people across ages (dated by TCRdb to between 2014 and 2017). A note on the overall study: In model experiments, template switching captured about one uniquely barcoded TCR beta cDNA molecule for every two T cells. The donors were divided into four age groups: young (average roughly 15 years), middle-aged (roughly 40), aged (approximately 62) and long-lived (roughly 86). To avoid experimental bias, donors of different ages were randomly spread across the sequencing lanes. To track age-related changes in TCR beta repertoire diversity, the study relied on deep sequencing normalized with unique cDNA molecular identifiers. The study analyzed two additional independent replicas of 1 million unique cDNA reads from the same blood draw for two donors, one aged 18 to 30 and one aged 80 or older.

Library construction relied on 5' RACE. The sequencer listed for this sample is Illumina HiSeq 2500. A second about 6 to 11 cycle PCR used a sample-barcoded 5' primer and a J-beta primer mix. A unique molecular identifier was introduced onto each TCR beta cDNA molecule by a template-switch 5' adaptor carrying 12 random nucleotides. Each sample yielded at least 2.5 million CDR3-containing paired-end reads. First-strand cDNA synthesis was performed from all RNA using the Mint cDNA synthesis kit, with priming by a TRBC-specific oligonucleotide. Following uracil-DNA glycosylase treatment, all cDNA underwent a first 18-cycle PCR with the universal primers M1SS and BC2_uni_R. Processing in the source paper ran as follows. For normalization, 1 million high-quality reads, each with a distinct molecular identifier, were randomly selected from each sample. Instead of being binned into consensus sequences, reads with shared molecular identifiers were discarded. MiTCR, run with a Q25 quality threshold and the strictest error-elimination algorithm, handled CDR3 identification, clonotype clustering and error correction. A nonparametric unseen species model with Euler transformation was used to estimate a lower bound on total TCR beta diversity. TCRdb passed the public sequencing reads through fastp at Q25 and MiXCR, retaining productive beta sequences. Under each unique CDR3 protein, matching rows form one entry showing the most common genes and DNA. These V and J calls derive from TCRdb rather than the authors' analysis. Across this sample there are approximately 1.5 million distinct CDR3 sequences, with about 31% seen only once. The biggest ten clones account for approximately 11% of the sample.

Broad study findings and their caveats: Conclusive comparison of naive and antigen-experienced compartments was prevented by the profiling of bulk unsorted PBMCs. As age increased, observed TCR beta diversity per million T cells dropped in a roughly linear way, and a significant reduction was already evident by age around 41. Compared with the aged group, the long-lived group had more naive CD4+ T cells, fewer expanded clones and increased TCR diversity, a pattern suggesting age selection. Estimates of total diversity based on one million sequenced T cells were regarded as lower bounds and as underestimates. Because donor CMV infection status was unknown, age-related changes in expanded clonotypes were potentially confounded. Observed TCR beta diversity correlated strongly with the percentage of naive T cells measured by flow cytometry.

The approximately 41 donors, aged roughly 6 to 90 years, were systemically healthy Caucasian individuals from Russia. Each donor gave ten milliliters of peripheral blood, drawn into EDTA-treated Vacutainer tubes. Ficoll-Paque density-gradient centrifugation was used to isolate PBMCs, with at least 6.5 million per sample. Trizol reagent was used to extract total RNA from PBMCs, with at least 6 micrograms per sample. Naive CD45RAhigh/CD27high T cell percentages were measured by flow cytometry on a PBMC aliquot from every donor. This clonotype came up a few times. Which antigen it targets is not known. No per-base quality is available; no much larger clone lies one base away. Sequencing used blood. The source of this sequence is a woman between 25 and 40 years old in good health.

This receptor carries the CDR3 CSGEGPTYNEQFF. DNA sequence: TGCAGTGGAGAGGGGCCTACCTACAATGAGCAGTTCTTC. This chain joins TRBV20-1 to TRBJ2-1; the D gene may be TRBD1 or TRBD2, since each aligns over 5 bases. V lost 7 bases and J lost 2 bases; the stretch between them is 12 bases long. Spanning cysteine to phenylalanine, the CDR3 consists of 13 amino acids. Just CDR3 DNA is preserved here, 39 bases in frame from base 1. The germline V gene (reference sequence) supplies CDR1 DFQATT and CDR2 SNEGSKA.